The rows below give T cell receptor beta chains drawn from one sample of a study of chemoradiotherapy in HPV16-positive cancers. Clones were read by immunoSEQ multiplex PCR, and TCRdb kept only the in-frame ones, dropping some. The sample records about 68,000 clones, 88% being singletons. The specimen was blood, collected from a patient who underwent chemoradiotherapy. These receptors originate from a human donor with HPV-associated anogenital cancer. CDR3s include the opening cysteine and the closing phenylalanine or tryptophan. Fields, in order: V gene, D gene, J gene, CDR3 length, clone size, CDR3 protein, CDR3 DNA. A D gene is named only where the DNA matches it firmly. Size tells how often a clone was seen (once, few, many) or the class of an expanded clone, and some rows leave it out.

V gene: TRBV11-2
D gene: -
J gene: TRBJ2-5
CDR3 length: 14
clone size: -
CDR3 protein: CASSLPTAEETQYF
CDR3 DNA: TGTGCCAGCAGCTTACCCACAGCAGAAGAGACCCAGTACTTC

V gene: TRBV5-1
D gene: -
J gene: TRBJ1-4
CDR3 length: 15
clone size: -
CDR3 protein: CASSISGSSGEKLFF
CDR3 DNA: TGCGCCAGCAGCATCTCAGGTTCCTCGGGCGAAAAACTGTTTTTT

V gene: TRBV19
D gene: -
J gene: TRBJ2-3
CDR3 length: 15
clone size: -
CDR3 protein: CATSPDIASTDTQYF
CDR3 DNA: TGTGCCACGAGCCCGGACATCGCTAGCACAGATACGCAGTATTTT

V gene: TRBV29-1
D gene: TRBD1
J gene: TRBJ2-5
CDR3 length: 14
clone size: -
CDR3 protein: CSVGWGQGTETQYF
CDR3 DNA: TGCAGCGTGGGATGGGGACAGGGGACAGAGACCCAGTACTTC

V gene: TRBV5-1
D gene: -
J gene: TRBJ2-4
CDR3 length: 15
clone size: -
CDR3 protein: CASSLGGRDKNIQYF
CDR3 DNA: TGCGCCAGCAGCTTGGGGGGAAGAGACAAAAACATTCAGTACTTC

V gene: TRBV27
D gene: TRBD1
J gene: TRBJ1-1
CDR3 length: 11
clone size: -
CDR3 protein: CASSFGTEVFF
CDR3 DNA: TGTGCCAGCAGTTTCGGGACAGAAGTTTTCTTT

V gene: TRBV19
D gene: -
J gene: TRBJ1-5
CDR3 length: 14
clone size: -
CDR3 protein: CASSSREYSQPQHF
CDR3 DNA: TGTGCCAGTAGTTCCCGGGAGTACAGTCAGCCCCAGCATTTT

V gene: TRBV4-1
D gene: -
J gene: TRBJ1-6
CDR3 length: 15
clone size: few
CDR3 protein: CASSHQGTGNSPLHF
CDR3 DNA: TGCGCCAGCAGCCATCAGGGGACGGGTAATTCACCCCTCCACTTT

V gene: TRBV7-9
D gene: TRBD2
J gene: TRBJ2-3
CDR3 length: 15
clone size: -
CDR3 protein: CASSPSGGQGNTQYF
CDR3 DNA: TGTGCCAGCAGCCCTAGCGGGGGCCAAGGTAATACGCAGTATTTT

V gene: TRBV15
D gene: TRBD1
J gene: TRBJ2-7
CDR3 length: 15
clone size: -
CDR3 protein: CATSREDRGTYEQYF
CDR3 DNA: TGTGCCACCAGCAGAGAGGACAGGGGGACCTACGAGCAGTACTTC

V gene: TRBV4-1
D gene: -
J gene: TRBJ1-2
CDR3 length: 15
clone size: -
CDR3 protein: CASSQGESRTYGYTF
CDR3 DNA: TGCGCCAGCAGCCAAGGCGAGAGCAGGACTTATGGCTACACCTTC

V gene: TRBV28
D gene: -
J gene: TRBJ1-6
CDR3 length: 15
clone size: -
CDR3 protein: CASRKSGPNNSPLHF
CDR3 DNA: TGTGCCAGCAGGAAGTCGGGACCGAACAATTCACCCCTCCACTTT

V gene: TRBV14
D gene: -
J gene: TRBJ1-1
CDR3 length: 14
clone size: -
CDR3 protein: CASSQQGRVTEAFF
CDR3 DNA: TGTGCCAGCAGCCAGCAGGGTAGGGTCACTGAAGCTTTCTTT

V gene: TRBV7-9
D gene: TRBD1
J gene: TRBJ2-3
CDR3 length: 14
clone size: -
CDR3 protein: CASSLDRATDTQYF
CDR3 DNA: TGTGCCAGCAGCCTGGACAGGGCCACAGATACGCAGTATTTT

V gene: TRBV11-2
D gene: -
J gene: TRBJ1-3
CDR3 length: 14
clone size: -
CDR3 protein: CASSLGPGGNTIYF
CDR3 DNA: TGTGCCAGCAGCTTAGGTCCAGGGGGAAACACCATATATTTT

V gene: TRBV15
D gene: -
J gene: TRBJ2-7
CDR3 length: 13
clone size: -
CDR3 protein: CATSRDPGDEQYF
CDR3 DNA: TGTGCCACCAGCAGAGATCCAGGGGACGAGCAGTACTTC

V gene: TRBV27
D gene: -
J gene: TRBJ1-3
CDR3 length: 13
clone size: -
CDR3 protein: CASRQSSGNTIYF
CDR3 DNA: TGTGCCAGCAGACAGAGCTCTGGAAACACCATATATTTT

V gene: TRBV28
D gene: -
J gene: TRBJ2-7
CDR3 length: 15
clone size: -
CDR3 protein: CASSLGWGVAYEQYF
CDR3 DNA: TGTGCCAGCAGTTTAGGATGGGGGGTCGCCTACGAGCAGTACTTC

V gene: TRBV5-1
D gene: TRBD1
J gene: TRBJ1-2
CDR3 length: 18
clone size: -
CDR3 protein: CASSLAGITGAIGYGYTF
CDR3 DNA: TGCGCCAGCAGCTTGGCCGGTATTACAGGGGCGATCGGCTATGGCTACACCTTC

V gene: TRBV19
D gene: -
J gene: TRBJ1-1
CDR3 length: 12
clone size: -
CDR3 protein: CASSIPATEAFF
CDR3 DNA: TGTGCCAGTAGTATTCCAGCCACTGAAGCTTTCTTT

V gene: TRBV28
D gene: TRBD2
J gene: TRBJ2-3
CDR3 length: 21
clone size: -
CDR3 protein: CASSLLLGLAGIRSSTDTQYF
CDR3 DNA: TGTGCCAGCAGTTTATTGCTAGGACTAGCGGGAATCCGATCTAGCACAGATACGCAGTATTTT

V gene: TRBV5-6
D gene: TRBD1
J gene: TRBJ1-2
CDR3 length: 14
clone size: -
CDR3 protein: CASSLGTGGDGYTF
CDR3 DNA: TGTGCCAGCAGCTTGGGGACAGGGGGCGATGGCTACACCTTC

V gene: TRBV7-6
D gene: -
J gene: TRBJ2-5
CDR3 length: 16
clone size: -
CDR3 protein: CASSLNSLRSQETQYF
CDR3 DNA: TGTGCCAGCAGCTTAAACTCGCTCAGAAGCCAAGAGACCCAGTACTTC

V gene: TRBV6-1
D gene: -
J gene: TRBJ2-7
CDR3 length: 14
clone size: -
CDR3 protein: CASSEDGTFHEQYF
CDR3 DNA: TGTGCCAGCAGTGAAGATGGGACTTTCCACGAGCAGTACTTC

V gene: TRBV5-5
D gene: -
J gene: TRBJ2-4
CDR3 length: 16
clone size: once
CDR3 protein: CASSTGDSGTKNIQYF
CDR3 DNA: TGTGCCAGCAGCACGGGGGACTCCGGGACCAAAAACATTCAGTACTTC

V gene: TRBV2
D gene: TRBD2
J gene: TRBJ2-2
CDR3 length: 13
clone size: -
CDR3 protein: CASSLAGAGELFF
CDR3 DNA: TGTGCCAGCAGCCTAGCGGGTGCCGGGGAGCTGTTTTTT

V gene: TRBV5-4
D gene: TRBD2
J gene: TRBJ2-1
CDR3 length: 15
clone size: -
CDR3 protein: CASSFRTSSFGEQFF
CDR3 DNA: TGTGCCAGCAGCTTCCGGACTAGTTCGTTCGGAGAGCAGTTCTTC

V gene: TRBV25-1
D gene: TRBD2
J gene: TRBJ2-2
CDR3 length: 15
clone size: -
CDR3 protein: CASSGAGRSTGELFF
CDR3 DNA: TGTGCCAGCAGTGGAGCGGGAAGGAGCACCGGGGAGCTGTTTTTT

V gene: TRBV19
D gene: -
J gene: TRBJ2-3
CDR3 length: 14
clone size: -
CDR3 protein: CASSLDRLTDTQYF
CDR3 DNA: TGTGCCAGTAGTCTAGACAGGCTCACAGATACGCAGTATTTT

V gene: TRBV4-1
D gene: TRBD2
J gene: TRBJ2-7
CDR3 length: 18
clone size: -
CDR3 protein: CASSPIPGLAGTKYEQYF
CDR3 DNA: TGCGCCAGCAGCCCCATTCCGGGACTAGCGGGAACCAAATACGAGCAGTACTTC

V gene: TRBV28
D gene: TRBD1
J gene: TRBJ2-7
CDR3 length: 16
clone size: once
CDR3 protein: CASSFPRGRGRYEQYF
CDR3 DNA: TGTGCCAGCAGTTTCCCCAGGGGGCGGGGCCGCTACGAGCAGTACTTC

V gene: TRBV4-1
D gene: -
J gene: TRBJ1-2
CDR3 length: 16
clone size: -
CDR3 protein: CASSQVPSTANYGYTF
CDR3 DNA: TGCGCCAGCAGCCAAGTTCCGTCGACAGCTAACTATGGCTACACCTTC

V gene: TRBV4-1
D gene: -
J gene: TRBJ1-5
CDR3 length: 16
clone size: -
CDR3 protein: CASSQDLGSSNQPQHF
CDR3 DNA: TGCGCCAGCAGCCAAGATTTAGGTAGTAGCAATCAGCCCCAGCATTTT

V gene: TRBV6-5
D gene: -
J gene: TRBJ1-2
CDR3 length: 13
clone size: -
CDR3 protein: CASRPDRDHGYTF
CDR3 DNA: TGTGCCAGCAGACCCGACCGGGATCATGGCTACACCTTC

V gene: TRBV16
D gene: -
J gene: TRBJ1-2
CDR3 length: 14
clone size: -
CDR3 protein: CASSQSGQGYGYTF
CDR3 DNA: TGTGCCAGCAGCCAATCAGGCCAGGGTTATGGCTACACCTTC

V gene: TRBV5-6
D gene: -
J gene: TRBJ1-1
CDR3 length: 15
clone size: once
CDR3 protein: CASSSLGRGNTEAFF
CDR3 DNA: TGTGCCAGCAGCTCCTTAGGACGGGGGAACACTGAAGCTTTCTTT

V gene: TRBV5-1
D gene: TRBD1
J gene: TRBJ1-2
CDR3 length: 13
clone size: -
CDR3 protein: CASSRDSLYGYTF
CDR3 DNA: TGCGCCAGCAGCCGGGACAGCCTCTATGGCTACACCTTC

V gene: TRBV13
D gene: TRBD1
J gene: TRBJ1-1
CDR3 length: 13
clone size: -
CDR3 protein: CASREQGTVEAFF
CDR3 DNA: TGTGCCAGCAGGGAACAGGGGACGGTTGAAGCTTTCTTT

V gene: TRBV6-5
D gene: -
J gene: TRBJ2-2
CDR3 length: 15
clone size: -
CDR3 protein: CASSYSWGNTGELFF
CDR3 DNA: TGTGCCAGCAGTTACTCTTGGGGAAACACCGGGGAGCTGTTTTTT

V gene: TRBV6-6
D gene: -
J gene: TRBJ2-7
CDR3 length: 15
clone size: -
CDR3 protein: CASSYSRGLNYEQYF
CDR3 DNA: TGTGCCAGCAGTTACTCGAGGGGACTTAACTACGAGCAGTACTTC

V gene: TRBV6-6
D gene: TRBD1
J gene: TRBJ1-5
CDR3 length: 16
clone size: -
CDR3 protein: CASRDTGGRGNQPQHF
CDR3 DNA: TGTGCCAGCAGAGATACAGGGGGCCGGGGCAATCAGCCCCAGCATTTT

V gene: TRBV15
D gene: TRBD2
J gene: TRBJ2-7
CDR3 length: 15
clone size: -
CDR3 protein: CATSRGSGGAYEQYF
CDR3 DNA: TGTGCCACCAGCAGAGGGAGCGGGGGGGCCTACGAGCAGTACTTC

V gene: TRBV7-9
D gene: -
J gene: TRBJ2-5
CDR3 length: 14
clone size: -
CDR3 protein: CASSRTGLRETQYF
CDR3 DNA: TGTGCCAGCAGCCGTACGGGCCTCCGAGAGACCCAGTACTTC

V gene: TRBV7-3
D gene: -
J gene: TRBJ2-1
CDR3 length: 17
clone size: -
CDR3 protein: CASSSVSPSEAYNEQFF
CDR3 DNA: TGTGCCAGCAGCTCAGTGAGCCCAAGTGAGGCCTACAATGAGCAGTTCTTC

V gene: TRBV5-1
D gene: -
J gene: TRBJ1-1
CDR3 length: 12
clone size: -
CDR3 protein: CASSFGNTEAFF
CDR3 DNA: TGCGCCAGCAGCTTCGGGAACACTGAAGCTTTCTTT

V gene: TRBV20-1
D gene: -
J gene: TRBJ2-3
CDR3 length: 10
clone size: -
CDR3 protein: CSARTDTQYF
CDR3 DNA: TGCAGTGCCCGCACAGATACGCAGTATTTT

V gene: TRBV11-3
D gene: TRBD1
J gene: TRBJ2-7
CDR3 length: 15
clone size: -
CDR3 protein: CASSLRKGQGYEQYF
CDR3 DNA: TGTGCCAGCAGCCTCCGGAAGGGACAGGGCTACGAGCAGTACTTC

V gene: TRBV28
D gene: TRBD1
J gene: TRBJ1-2
CDR3 length: 13
clone size: -
CDR3 protein: CASRTGQTYGYTF
CDR3 DNA: TGTGCCAGCAGAACGGGACAGACCTATGGCTACACCTTC

V gene: TRBV27
D gene: TRBD1
J gene: TRBJ2-7
CDR3 length: 14
clone size: -
CDR3 protein: CASSAGTGAYEQYF
CDR3 DNA: TGTGCCAGCAGCGCCGGGACAGGGGCCTACGAGCAGTACTTC

V gene: TRBV10-3
D gene: TRBD1
J gene: TRBJ1-2
CDR3 length: 15
clone size: -
CDR3 protein: CAISESDRDYYGYTF
CDR3 DNA: TGTGCCATCAGTGAGTCGGACAGGGATTACTATGGCTACACCTTC

V gene: TRBV27
D gene: TRBD1
J gene: TRBJ2-7
CDR3 length: 15
clone size: -
CDR3 protein: CASRLGQGKSYEQYF
CDR3 DNA: TGTGCCAGCAGGCTAGGACAGGGAAAGAGCTACGAGCAGTACTTC

V gene: TRBV7-9
D gene: TRBD1
J gene: TRBJ2-3
CDR3 length: 15
clone size: -
CDR3 protein: CASSAGQGHTDTQYF
CDR3 DNA: TGTGCCAGCAGCGCGGGACAGGGACACACAGATACGCAGTATTTT

V gene: TRBV6-1
D gene: -
J gene: TRBJ1-1
CDR3 length: 14
clone size: -
CDR3 protein: CASSEVWRYTEAFF
CDR3 DNA: TGTGCCAGCAGTGAAGTATGGAGGTACACTGAAGCTTTCTTT

V gene: TRBV6-1
D gene: -
J gene: TRBJ2-2
CDR3 length: 14
clone size: -
CDR3 protein: CASIQGTNTGELFF
CDR3 DNA: TGTGCCAGCATTCAGGGCACGAACACCGGGGAGCTGTTTTTT

V gene: TRBV7-9
D gene: -
J gene: TRBJ1-1
CDR3 length: 14
clone size: -
CDR3 protein: CASSPGQKNTEAFF
CDR3 DNA: TGTGCCAGCAGCCCAGGACAGAAGAACACTGAAGCTTTCTTT

V gene: TRBV16
D gene: TRBD1
J gene: TRBJ2-7
CDR3 length: 14
clone size: -
CDR3 protein: CASSQLGQGYEQYF
CDR3 DNA: TGTGCCAGCAGCCAATTGGGACAGGGTTACGAGCAGTACTTC

V gene: TRBV7-9
D gene: TRBD1
J gene: TRBJ2-1
CDR3 length: 15
clone size: -
CDR3 protein: CASSFVGQGYNEQFF
CDR3 DNA: TGTGCCAGCAGCTTTGTGGGACAGGGGTACAATGAGCAGTTCTTC

V gene: TRBV7-9
D gene: -
J gene: TRBJ2-6
CDR3 length: 17
clone size: -
CDR3 protein: CASSLEGSGTGANVLTF
CDR3 DNA: TGTGCCAGCAGCTTAGAGGGTTCGGGAACTGGGGCCAACGTCCTGACTTTC

V gene: TRBV18
D gene: -
J gene: TRBJ2-5
CDR3 length: 16
clone size: -
CDR3 protein: CASSPLGTSFQETQYF
CDR3 DNA: TGTGCCAGCTCACCTCTCGGGACGAGTTTCCAAGAGACCCAGTACTTC

V gene: TRBV19
D gene: -
J gene: TRBJ1-2
CDR3 length: 14
clone size: -
CDR3 protein: CASSMRASIYGYTF
CDR3 DNA: TGTGCCAGTAGTATGAGGGCGAGTATATATGGCTACACCTTC